The 25 T cell receptor beta chains below all came from one sample that was sequenced in a study of blood T cell repertoires in COVID-19. Using immunoSEQ multiplex PCR, the repertoire was profiled, and TCRdb retains in-frame clones only, with some absent. The repertoire has about 300,000 clones, approximately 84% of them found once; the top ten carry more than 1.4%. Sequenced: peripheral blood. Every receptor here comes from a human donor with COVID-19, enrolled during active disease. The donor label of this sample is uncertain.

This clone occurred many times. This chain links TRBV2 with TRBJ2-7; D is possibly TRBD1 (6 bases). V lost 8 bases and J 1 base, leaving 12 bases between the germline ends. This CDR3 has 13 residues. The germline gives CDR1 SNHLY, CDR2 FYNNEI. CDR3 amino acids: CASEGVGSYEQYF. CDR3 DNA: TGTGCCAGCGAGGGGGTTGGGTCCTACGAGCAGTACTTC. The full variable domain, its missing parts supplied by reference TRBV2 and TRBJ2-7, is EPEVTQTPSHQVTQMGQEVILRCVPISNHLYFYWYRQILGQKVEFLVSFYNNEISEKSEIFDDQFSVERPDGSNFTLKIRSTKLEDSAMYFCASEGVGSYEQYFGPGTRLTVT.

The chain links TRBV5-6 to TRBJ2-6, with D tentatively TRBD1 (6 bases). The CDR3 is 17 amino acids. V was clipped by 2 bases and J by 0 bases, with 12 bases between them. Germline V lookup: CDR1 SGHDT, CDR2 YYEEEE. The CDR3 is CASSLPGALSGANVLTF. CDR3 in DNA: TGTGCCAGCAGCTTACCAGGGGCCCTCTCTGGGGCCAACGTCCTGACTTTC. Supplemented by reference TRBV5-6 and TRBJ2-6, the full variable domain reads DAGVTQSPTHLIKTRGQQVTLRCSPKSGHDTVSWYQQALGQGPQFIFQYYEEEERQRGNFPDRFSGHQFPNYSSELNVNALLLGDSALYLCASSLPGALSGANVLTFGAGSRLTVL.

The chain has TRBV7-3 and TRBJ2-3; 9 bases are a match to TRBD2. With 5 bases clipped from V and 6 bases from J, the junction kept 9 bases outside the gene matches. This CDR3 spans 15 amino acids. The germline V gene encodes CDR1 SGHTA and CDR2 FQGTGA. CDR3 loop: CASSPRGGGVDTQYF. The CDR3 DNA is TGTGCCAGCAGCCCGCGGGGCGGGGGGGTGGATACGCAGTATTTT.

V is TRBV28 and J is TRBJ2-1; possibly TRBD2 for D (6 bases). The V gene's germline CDR1 is MDHEN and CDR2 SYDVKM. The CDR3 spans 13 residues. Trimming removed 6 bases at V and 8 bases at J, with 14 bases between. CDR3 nucleotides: TGTGCCAGCAGGACCAATCCGGGGGATGAGCAGTTCTTC. Protein sequence: CASRTNPGDEQFF.

The chain carries TRBV28 and TRBJ2-7; 10 bases are shared with TRBD2. CDR1 is MDHEN and CDR2 is SYDVKM in the germline V gene. V trimming: 5 bases; J trimming: 2 bases; junction bases outside the gene matches: 6. The length of the CDR3 is 15 residues. CDR3 sequence: CASSPTSGTPYEQYF. CDR3 nucleotides: TGTGCCAGCAGTCCTACTAGCGGGACTCCCTACGAGCAGTACTTC.

The gene calls are TRBV7-2 and TRBJ2-5; D unresolved. This CDR3 contains 15 residues. The V gene's germline CDR1 is SGHTA and CDR2 FQGNSA. The ends were cut back, 1 base at V and 1 base at J, with 10 bases in the middle. The CDR3: CASSLVGRRQETQYF. The DNA for the CDR3 is TGTGCCAGCAGCTTAGTTGGCAGGCGCCAAGAGACCCAGTACTTC. The whole variable domain, filled in from reference TRBV7-2 and TRBJ2-5, reads GAGVSQSPSNKVTEKGKDVELRCDPISGHTALYWYRQSLGQGLEFLIYFQGNSAPDKSGLPSDRFSAERTGGSVSTLTIQRTQQEDSAVYLCASSLVGRRQETQYFGPGTRLLVL.

This chain uses TRBV7-9 with TRBJ2-5; 8 bases line up with TRBD2. The CDR3 is 14 residues long. Trimming at V came to 8 bases and at J to 1 base, leaving 6 bases not matched to a gene. From germline, CDR1 is SEHNR and CDR2 FQNEAQ (reference sequence). The CDR3 DNA reads as TGTGCCAGCGCCAGCGGGGGCGTCCAAGAGACCCAGTACTTC. Amino acids: CASASGGVQETQYF. Complete variable domain (other parts from reference TRBV7-9 and TRBJ2-5): DTGVSQNPRHKITKRGQNVTFRCDPISEHNRLYWYRQTLGQGPEFLTYFQNEAQLEKSRLLSDRFSAERPKGSFSTLEIQRTEQGDSAMYLCASASGGVQETQYFGPGTRLLVL.

The rearrangement uses TRBV5-8 and TRBJ2-7; 8 positions agree with TRBD1. The V and J ends lost 4 bases and 3 bases, in that order; junction bases with no gene match: 3. The CDR3 is 13 amino acids. The germline CDR1 and CDR2 sequences are SGHTS and YDEGEE. The DNA of the CDR3 is TGTGCCAGCAGCCGACAGGGGAACTACGAGCAGTACTTC. The encoded protein is CASSRQGNYEQYF.

The V and J genes are TRBV19 and TRBJ1-2, with D possibly being TRBD1 (6 bases). Germline-derived CDR1 and CDR2 are LNHDA and SQIVND (reference sequence). Trimming removed 5 bases at V and 6 bases at J, with 19 bases between. The CDR3 is made up of 15 amino acids. The CDR3 nucleotides are TGTGCCAGTAGTCCGGGGACATTCGCGACTAATGGCTACACCTTC. It encodes CASSPGTFATNGYTF.

The rearrangement uses TRBV4-3 and TRBJ1-2; the D gene is possibly TRBD1 (5 bases). The CDR3 extends over 15 amino acids. Germline V CDR1 and CDR2: LGHNA, YSLEER. V gave up 0 bases and J gave up 4 bases, with 12 bases separating them. The CDR3 reads CASSQEATVLYGYTF. CDR3 sequence (DNA): TGCGCCAGCAGCCAAGAGGCGACAGTCCTCTATGGCTACACCTTC.

This rearrangement joins TRBV9 to TRBJ1-6; maybe TRBD1 (6 bases). CDR3 length: 16 amino acids. V was clipped by 0 bases and J by 6 bases, with 13 bases between them. CDR1 and CDR2 (germline): SGDLS, YYNGEE. The CDR3 spells CASSVEGGGGNSPLHF. The DNA for the CDR3 is TGTGCCAGCAGCGTAGAAGGGGGTGGTGGTAATTCACCCCTCCACTTT.

This chain links TRBV20-1 with TRBJ2-5; 9 bases map to TRBD2. Per germline, CDR1 DFQATT and CDR2 SNEGSKA (reference sequence). Trimming removed 3 bases from V and 3 bases from J; junction bases left unmatched: 8. CDR3 size: 15 residues. CDR3 sequence: CSASRVAGVEETQYF. In DNA form, the CDR3 reads TGCAGTGCTAGTCGGGTAGCGGGAGTGGAAGAGACCCAGTACTTC.

This clone was seen just once. The chain links TRBV19 to TRBJ2-1; D gene ambiguous. This CDR3 spans 14 amino acids. V lost 3 bases and J lost 5, with 11 bases in between. In germline, CDR1 is LNHDA, CDR2 SQIVND (reference sequence). The CDR3 nucleotides read TGTGCCAGTAGTATCTACCGGGTCGACAATGAGCAGTTCTTC. It translates to CASSIYRVDNEQFF.

This clone was seen just once. V usage is TRBV4-1 and J usage is TRBJ2-7, with TRBD2 matching over 10 bases. This CDR3 has 16 residues. V gave up 1 base and J gave up 5 bases; unmatched junction bases: 8. Germline lookup yields CDR1 MGHRA and CDR2 YSYEKL. For the CDR3, the DNA is TGCGCCAGCAGCCAAGCAGTCAGCGGGAGGGTCCACGAGCAGTACTTC. The encoded protein is CASSQAVSGRVHEQYF.

This chain joins TRBV28 and TRBJ1-5; the D gene is possibly TRBD1 (5 bases). Trimming took 6 bases from V and 6 from J, leaving 18 bases between them. The V gene's germline CDR1 is MDHEN and CDR2 SYDVKM. This CDR3 has 15 amino acids. The CDR3 is CASSSPARVGQPQHF. In nucleotides, the CDR3 is TGTGCCAGCAGCTCCCCCGCCAGGGTGGGTCAGCCCCAGCATTTT.

The chain recombines TRBV28 with TRBJ1-4; D gene unclear. This CDR3 is built from 12 residues. CDR1 MDHEN and CDR2 SYDVKM come from the germline V gene. Trimming took off 5 bases at V and 5 bases at J, with 6 bases between the two ends. In nucleotides, the CDR3 is TGTGCCAGCAGTCCGGGGAATGAAAAACTGTTTTTT. This codes for CASSPGNEKLFF.

The chain combines TRBV24-1 with TRBJ2-1, with a weak D call TRBD1 (6 bases). The germline CDR1 and CDR2 sequences are KGHDR and SFDVKD. CDR3 length: 16 residues. V was cut by 1 base and J by 5 bases, with 14 bases left in between. The CDR3 protein is CATSDFGRGRDNEQFF. CDR3 in DNA: TGTGCCACCAGTGATTTTGGCAGGGGAAGGGACAATGAGCAGTTCTTC.

The chain employs TRBV7-2 and TRBJ2-1, with TRBD2 matching 12 bases. V shed 4 bases and J 5 bases; nucleotides not matched to a gene: 3. Germline lookup yields CDR1 SGHTA and CDR2 FQGNSA. The CDR3 has 15 residues. CDR3 bases: TGTGCCAGCAGCTGGACTAGCGGGGTAGACAATGAGCAGTTCTTC. This translates into CASSWTSGVDNEQFF.

The genes are TRBV6-2 or TRBV6-3 and TRBJ2-7, with 11 bases aligning to TRBD2. Germline lookup yields CDR1 MNHEY and CDR2 SVGEGT. With 2 bases clipped from V and 13 bases from J, the junction kept 1 base outside the gene matches. The CDR3 contains 11 residues. For the CDR3, the DNA is TGTGCCAGCAGTTACGGGACTAGCGGATACTTC. Translating it yields CASSYGTSGYF.

This clone occurred a few times. The chain joins TRBV7-9 to TRBJ2-3, with D possibly matching TRBD1 (5 bases). CDR1 is SEHNR, CDR2 FQNEAQ, per germline (reference sequence). This CDR3 region has 16 residues. Between the trimmed V and J ends, which lost 6 bases and 3 bases, there was a span of 19 bases. The CDR3 DNA follows: TGTGCCAGCAGTTTATCAATAAGGGGAAAAACAGATACGCAGTATTTT. This encodes CASSLSIRGKTDTQYF.

As regards this clone: Different DNA sequences within this sample yield the same CDR3. The genes are TRBV19 and TRBJ1-1; no clear D. With 3 bases removed from V and 1 base from J, the gap between germline ends came to 6 bases. The CDR3 covers 13 residues. Looked up from germline, CDR1 is LNHDA and CDR2 is SQIVND (reference sequence). The chain's CDR3 is CASSIPGNTEAFF. DNA for the CDR3: TGTGCCAGTAGTATTCCGGGGAACACTGAAGCTTTCTTT.

V usage is TRBV28 and J usage is TRBJ2-2, with 9 bases that match TRBD1. CDR3 length: 17 residues. Germline CDR1 reads MDHEN; CDR2 reads SYDVKM. V was clipped by 6 bases and J by 3 bases; unmatched bases: 11. CDR3 region: CASSSTGGGWYTGELFF. The CDR3 DNA reads TGTGCCAGCAGCTCTACAGGGGGCGGATGGTACACCGGGGAGCTGTTTTTT. The whole variable domain, remainder taken from reference TRBV28 and TRBJ2-2, is DVKVTQSSRYLVKRTGEKVFLECVQDMDHENMFWYRQDPGLGLRLIYFSYDVKMKEKGDIPEGYSVSREKKERFSLILESASTNQTSMYLCASSSTGGGWYTGELFFGEGSRLTVL.

This rearrangement joins TRBV19 to TRBJ1-1, with no clear D. Germline CDR1 and CDR2: LNHDA and SQIVND (reference sequence). Trimming cost V 3 bases and J 5 bases, with 16 bases left between them. The CDR3 has 15 residues. CDR3 region: CASSIGVGMGTEAFF. The CDR3 nucleotides are TGTGCCAGTAGTATCGGGGTCGGCATGGGGACTGAAGCTTTCTTT.

This clone was seen a single time. This chain links TRBV29-1 with TRBJ2-7, with TRBD1 as a possible D gene (6 bases). Germline-derived CDR1 and CDR2 are SQVTM and ANQGSEA. V was shortened by 3 bases and J by 2 bases, with 14 bases between the two germline ends. The CDR3 runs 14 residues. CDR3 region: CSVEGTGHPYEQYF. In DNA, the CDR3 is TGCAGCGTTGAGGGCACGGGACACCCCTACGAGCAGTACTTC.

This chain joins TRBV11-2 and TRBJ1-1, with D perhaps TRBD1 (5 bases). V was cut by 7 bases and J by 1 base, with 10 bases left in between. CDR1 SGHAT and CDR2 FQNNGV come from the germline V gene. The CDR3 has 13 residues. CDR3 sequence: CASTMDKNTEAFF. The DNA of the CDR3 is TGTGCCAGCACTATGGACAAGAACACTGAAGCTTTCTTT.